The rows below give T cell receptor beta chains drawn from one sample of a study of T-cell memory formation after mild COVID-19. A single record per CDR3 protein comes from TCRdb applying MiXCR to the 5' RACE reads. This sample has roughly 340,000 distinct CDR3 sequences, with around 15% found just once. Sequenced input: PBMCs or a T cell subset sorted from them (not recorded which). The receptor source for this set is a man aged 18 to 29 who had mild COVID-19 (a few samples of this study predate the infection). Cell type and time point are not known. CDR3s include the opening cysteine and the closing phenylalanine or tryptophan. The D gene is left open where the match is weak. Size is stated for part of the rows, as once, few or many counts, or as a class when the clone is expanded.

TRBJ2-7 | TRBV12-3/TRBV12-4 | many | TRBD1 | TGTGCCAGCAGTTCCGACTGGACAGGGGGTATCACCTCCTACGAGCAGTACTTC | CASSSDWTGGITSYEQYF
TRBJ2-3 | TRBV7-3 | few | TRBD2 | TGTGCCAGCAGCTCCGGTCGACTAGCGGGCACAGATACGCAGTATTTT | CASSSGRLAGTDTQYF
TRBJ1-1 | TRBV7-9 | few | NA | TGTGCCAGCAGCTTGGAATACAGGCCTGAAGCTTTCTTT | CASSLEYRPEAFF
TRBJ1-1 | TRBV5-1 | NA | NA | TGCGCCAGCAGCTTGGGAGTATCGGGGATAGGTGACACTGAAGCTTTCTTT | CASSLGVSGIGDTEAFF
TRBJ1-6 | TRBV7-9 | NA | NA | TGTGCCAGCAGCCTACTGCCGGGGGGAAATTCACCCCTCCACTTT | CASSLLPGGNSPLHF
TRBJ1-1 | TRBV19 | NA | NA | TGTGCCAGTAGCCGGGGGTTCCCTGAAGCTTTCTTT | CASSRGFPEAFF
TRBJ2-3 | TRBV24-1 | many | NA | TGTGCCACCAGTCGGGGAGCAGATACGCAGTATTTT | CATSRGADTQYF
TRBJ2-2 | TRBV25-1 | NA | NA | TGTGCCAGCAGTTATTCCAGTTACACCGGGGAGCTGTTTTTT | CASSYSSYTGELFF
TRBJ2-5 | TRBV7-2 | many | NA | TGTGCCAGCAGGAAAGACAGGATCCAAGAGACCCAGTACTTC | CASRKDRIQETQYF
TRBJ2-1 | TRBV20-1 | NA | NA | TGCAGTGCTACTGGGCTCGGTGAGCAGTTCTTC | CSATGLGEQFF
TRBJ1-2 | TRBV5-1 | NA | TRBD1 | TGCGCCAGCAGCATGACAGGGGGCGATGGCTACACCTTC | CASSMTGGDGYTF
TRBJ2-5 | TRBV6-2/TRBV6-3 | few | TRBD1 | TGTGCCAGCAGTTACTGGGTCCAGGGGGCCCGACCCCCAGAGACCCAGTACTTC | CASSYWVQGARPPETQYF
TRBJ2-7 | TRBV27 | NA | TRBD2 | TGTGCCAGCAGTTTTAGCGGGGGGGCTCGAGAGCAGTACTTC | CASSFSGGAREQYF
TRBJ2-7 | TRBV4-3 | NA | NA | TGCGCCAGCGGGTACCAACAGGGAGTCGAGCAGTACTTC | CASGYQQGVEQYF
TRBJ2-1 | TRBV12-3/TRBV12-4 | few | NA | TGTGCCAGCAGTCCGACCTTTCAGGGCAATGAGCAGTTCTTC | CASSPTFQGNEQFF
TRBJ2-5 | TRBV5-5 | few | NA | TGTGCCAGCAGCTTGGGACCTACGGGTAGTAAGACCCAGTACTTC | CASSLGPTGSKTQYF
TRBJ2-1 | TRBV7-2 | many | NA | TGTGCCAGCAGCTTAGGAGGATATGAGCAGTTCTTC | CASSLGGYEQFF
TRBJ1-4 | TRBV4-1 | NA | NA | TGCGCCAGCAGCCTCAGATCTAGGGACAATGAAAAACTGTTTTTT | CASSLRSRDNEKLFF
TRBJ2-7 | TRBV4-1 | NA | TRBD1 | TGCGCCAGCAGCCAGGAGCCCCCGGGACAGGCCTACGGCCAGTACTTC | CASSQEPPGQAYGQYF
TRBJ2-3 | TRBV28 | NA | TRBD2 | TGTGCTGAGCGGGGGGCGAGCACAGATACGCAGTATTTT | CAERGASTDTQYF
TRBJ2-7 | TRBV4-3 | few | NA | TGCGCCAGCAGCCAAGAGACCCGAATTGGTCCCTACGAGCAGTACTTC | CASSQETRIGPYEQYF
TRBJ1-1 | TRBV12-3/TRBV12-4 | few | NA | TGTGCCAGCAGTTTAGACAGGATCCTGAACACTGAAGCTTTCTTT | CASSLDRILNTEAFF
TRBJ2-3 | TRBV5-1 | few | NA | TGCGCCAGCAGCTTACAGGAGACATCAGATACGCAGTATTTT | CASSLQETSDTQYF
TRBJ1-1 | TRBV7-9 | few | NA | TGTGCCAGCAGCCAACTGATCGAGGTCGCTGAAGCTTTCTTT | CASSQLIEVAEAFF
TRBJ1-2 | TRBV12-3/TRBV12-4 | few | NA | TGTGCCAGCAGGAACAAGGACTATGGCTACACCTTC | CASRNKDYGYTF
TRBJ2-1 | TRBV7-2 | NA | NA | TGTGCCAGCAGAGGGACATGGGGCTACAATGAGCAGTTCTTC | CASRGTWGYNEQFF